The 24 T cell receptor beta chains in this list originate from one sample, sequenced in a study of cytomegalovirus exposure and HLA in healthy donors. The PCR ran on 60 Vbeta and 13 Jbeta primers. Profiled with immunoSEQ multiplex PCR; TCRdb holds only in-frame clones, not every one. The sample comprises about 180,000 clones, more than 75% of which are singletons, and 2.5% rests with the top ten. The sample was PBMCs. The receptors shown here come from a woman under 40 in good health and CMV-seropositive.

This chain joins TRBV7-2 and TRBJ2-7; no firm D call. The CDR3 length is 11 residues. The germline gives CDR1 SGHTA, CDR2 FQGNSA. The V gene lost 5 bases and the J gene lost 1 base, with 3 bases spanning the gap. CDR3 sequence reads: CASSPSYEQYF. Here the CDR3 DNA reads TGTGCCAGCAGCCCGTCCTACGAGCAGTACTTC.

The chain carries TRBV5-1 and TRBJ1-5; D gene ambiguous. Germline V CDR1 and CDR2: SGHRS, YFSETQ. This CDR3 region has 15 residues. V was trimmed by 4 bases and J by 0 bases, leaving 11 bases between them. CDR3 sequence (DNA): TGCGCCAGCAGCCGAGGTCCTGATAGCAATCAGCCCCAGCATTTT. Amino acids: CASSRGPDSNQPQHF.

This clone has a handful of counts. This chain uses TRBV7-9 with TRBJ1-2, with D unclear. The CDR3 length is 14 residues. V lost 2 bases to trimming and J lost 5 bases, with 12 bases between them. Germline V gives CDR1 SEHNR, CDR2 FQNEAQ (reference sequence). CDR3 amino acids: CASSLTGSWYGYTF. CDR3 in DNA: TGTGCCAGCAGCTTAACGGGGAGTTGGTATGGCTACACCTTC.

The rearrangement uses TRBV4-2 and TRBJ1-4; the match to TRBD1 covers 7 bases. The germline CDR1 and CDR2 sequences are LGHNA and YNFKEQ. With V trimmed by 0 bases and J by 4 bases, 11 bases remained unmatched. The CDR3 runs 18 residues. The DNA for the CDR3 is TGTGCCAGCAGCCAAGATTTGGTGACAGGGATGATTAATGAAAAACTGTTTTTT. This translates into CASSQDLVTGMINEKLFF.

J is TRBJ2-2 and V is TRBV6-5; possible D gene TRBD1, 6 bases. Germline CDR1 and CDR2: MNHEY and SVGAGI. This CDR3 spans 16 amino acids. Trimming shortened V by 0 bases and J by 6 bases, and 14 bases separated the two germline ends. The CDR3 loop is CASSYSRFKGAGELFF. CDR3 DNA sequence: TGTGCCAGCAGTTACTCGAGGTTTAAGGGGGCCGGGGAGCTGTTTTTT.

The CDR3 loop reads CASSQEGTGYGNTIYF. DNA of the CDR3: TGCGCCAGCAGCCAAGAAGGGACAGGGTACGGAAACACCATATATTTT. The chain uses TRBV4-3 and TRBJ1-3; 9 positions agree with TRBD1. The CDR3 loop spans 16 amino acids. V was clipped by 0 bases and J by 4 bases; unmatched bases: 4. The V gene's germline CDR1 is LGHNA and CDR2 YSLEER.

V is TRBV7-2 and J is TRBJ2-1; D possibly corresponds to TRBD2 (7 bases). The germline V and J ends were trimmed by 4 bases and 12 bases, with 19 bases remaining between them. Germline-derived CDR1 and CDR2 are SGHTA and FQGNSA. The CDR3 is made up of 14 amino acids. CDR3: CASSSSGGPGGQFF. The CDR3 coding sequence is TGTGCCAGCAGCTCCTCGGGGGGCCCGGGGGGGCAGTTCTTC.

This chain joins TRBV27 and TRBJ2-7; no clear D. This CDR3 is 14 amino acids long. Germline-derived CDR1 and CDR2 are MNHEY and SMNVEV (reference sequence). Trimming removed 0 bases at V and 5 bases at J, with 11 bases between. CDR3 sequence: CASSLSFKSNEQYF. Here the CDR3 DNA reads TGTGCCAGCAGTTTATCGTTCAAGAGCAACGAGCAGTACTTC.

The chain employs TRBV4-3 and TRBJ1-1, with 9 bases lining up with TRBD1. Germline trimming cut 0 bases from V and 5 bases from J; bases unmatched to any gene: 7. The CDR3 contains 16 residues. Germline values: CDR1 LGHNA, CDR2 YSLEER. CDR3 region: CASSQDPQGANTEAFF. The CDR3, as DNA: TGCGCCAGCAGCCAAGATCCACAGGGGGCAAATACTGAAGCTTTCTTT.

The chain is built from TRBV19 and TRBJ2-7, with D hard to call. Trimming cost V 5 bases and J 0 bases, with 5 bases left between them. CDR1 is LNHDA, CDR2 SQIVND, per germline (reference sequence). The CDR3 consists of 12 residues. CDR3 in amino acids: CASSGGSYEQYF. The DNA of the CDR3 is TGTGCCAGTAGTGGCGGCTCCTACGAGCAGTACTTC.

The CDR3 reads CATSRDAVAGETQYF. The CDR3 nucleotides read TGTGCCACCAGCAGAGATGCGGTGGCGGGAGAGACCCAGTACTTC. The V gene is TRBV15, the J gene TRBJ2-5; the D gene is possibly TRBD2 (5 bases). Looked up from germline, CDR1 is LNHNV and CDR2 is YYDKDF (reference sequence). This CDR3 is built from 15 residues. Trimming left V 0 bases short and J 4 bases short, with 12 bases between.

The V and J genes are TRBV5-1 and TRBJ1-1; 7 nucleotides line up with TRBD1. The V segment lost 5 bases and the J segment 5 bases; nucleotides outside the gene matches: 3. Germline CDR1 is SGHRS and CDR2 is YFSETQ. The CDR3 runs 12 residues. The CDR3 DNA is TGCGCCAGCAGACAGGGGATTACTGAAGCTTTCTTT. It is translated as CASRQGITEAFF.

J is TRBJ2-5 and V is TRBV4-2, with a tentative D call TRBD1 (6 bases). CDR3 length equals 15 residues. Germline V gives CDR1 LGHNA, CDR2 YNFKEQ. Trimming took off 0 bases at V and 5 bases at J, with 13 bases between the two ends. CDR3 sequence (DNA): TGTGCCAGCAGCCAAGATCTTAACAGGGTGGAGACCCAGTACTTC. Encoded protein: CASSQDLNRVETQYF.

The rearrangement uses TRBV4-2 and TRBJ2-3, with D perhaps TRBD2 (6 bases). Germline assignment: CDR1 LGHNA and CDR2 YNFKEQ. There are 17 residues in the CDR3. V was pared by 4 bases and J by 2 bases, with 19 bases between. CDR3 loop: CASSRGGIAASTDTQYF. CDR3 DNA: TGTGCCAGCAGCCGAGGTGGGATAGCGGCCTCCACAGATACGCAGTATTTT.

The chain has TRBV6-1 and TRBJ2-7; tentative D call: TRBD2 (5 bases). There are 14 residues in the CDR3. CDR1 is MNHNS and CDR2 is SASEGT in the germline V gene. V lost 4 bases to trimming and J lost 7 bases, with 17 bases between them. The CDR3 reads CASSVRTKTGEQYF. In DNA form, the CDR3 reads TGTGCCAGCAGTGTCCGGACGAAGACGGGGGAGCAGTACTTC.

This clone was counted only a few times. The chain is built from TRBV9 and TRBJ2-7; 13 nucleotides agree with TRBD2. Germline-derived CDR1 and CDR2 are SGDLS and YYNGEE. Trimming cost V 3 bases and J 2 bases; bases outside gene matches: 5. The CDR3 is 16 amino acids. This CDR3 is CASSATSGGSPYEQYF. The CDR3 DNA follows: TGTGCCAGCAGCGCGACTAGCGGGGGGTCCCCCTACGAGCAGTACTTC.

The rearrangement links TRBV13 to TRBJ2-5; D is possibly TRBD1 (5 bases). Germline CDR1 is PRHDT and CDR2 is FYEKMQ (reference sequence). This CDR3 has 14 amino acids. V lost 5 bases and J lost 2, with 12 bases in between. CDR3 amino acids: CASSPYDSQETQYF. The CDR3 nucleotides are TGTGCCAGCAGCCCCTATGACAGTCAAGAGACCCAGTACTTC.

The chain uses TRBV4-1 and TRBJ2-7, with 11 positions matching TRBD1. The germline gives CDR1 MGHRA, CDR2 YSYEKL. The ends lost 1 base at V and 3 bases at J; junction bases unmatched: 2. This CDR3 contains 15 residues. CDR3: CASSQAGTGGYEQYF. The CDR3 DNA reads TGCGCCAGCAGCCAAGCCGGGACAGGGGGCTACGAGCAGTACTTC.

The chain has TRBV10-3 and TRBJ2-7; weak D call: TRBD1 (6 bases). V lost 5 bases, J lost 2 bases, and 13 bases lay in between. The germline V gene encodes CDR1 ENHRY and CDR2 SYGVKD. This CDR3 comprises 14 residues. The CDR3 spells CAISPGVWAYEQYF. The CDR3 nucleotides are TGTGCCATCAGTCCAGGGGTATGGGCCTACGAGCAGTACTTC.

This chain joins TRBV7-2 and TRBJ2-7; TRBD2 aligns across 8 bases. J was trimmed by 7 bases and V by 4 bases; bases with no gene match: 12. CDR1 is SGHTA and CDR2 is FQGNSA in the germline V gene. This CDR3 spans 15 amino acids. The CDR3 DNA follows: TGTGCCAGCAGCTCAAACGGGGGGGGCCTGTTTGAGCAGTACTTC. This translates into CASSSNGGGLFEQYF.

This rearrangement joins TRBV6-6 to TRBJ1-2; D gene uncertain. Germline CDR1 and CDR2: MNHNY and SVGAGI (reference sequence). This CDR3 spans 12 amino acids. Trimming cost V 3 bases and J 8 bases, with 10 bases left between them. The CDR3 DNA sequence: TGTGCCAGCAGTTATGGAGCTATCGGCTACACCTTC. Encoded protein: CASSYGAIGYTF.

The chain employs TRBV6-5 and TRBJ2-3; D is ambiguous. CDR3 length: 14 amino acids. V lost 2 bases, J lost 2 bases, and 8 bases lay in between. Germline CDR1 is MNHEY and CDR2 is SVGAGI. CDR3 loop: CASSYNAVTDTQYF. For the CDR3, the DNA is TGTGCCAGCAGTTACAATGCAGTCACAGATACGCAGTATTTT.

CDR3 amino acids: CASSSGTSGQETQYF. The CDR3 coding sequence is TGTGCCAGCAGCTCCGGGACTAGCGGCCAAGAGACCCAGTACTTC. This chain joins TRBV5-8 and TRBJ2-5; 11 nucleotides line up with TRBD2. Trimming cost V 3 bases and J 1 base; bases outside gene matches: 2. The germline V gene encodes CDR1 SGHTS and CDR2 YDEGEE. The length of the CDR3 is 15 residues.

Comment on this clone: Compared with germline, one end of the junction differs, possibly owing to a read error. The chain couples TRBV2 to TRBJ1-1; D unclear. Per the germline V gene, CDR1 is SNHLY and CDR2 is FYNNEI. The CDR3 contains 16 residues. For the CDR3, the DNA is TGTGCCAGCAGCGGAGCCCCTGGGGAGGAGGGCACTGAAGTTTTCTTT. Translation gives CASSGAPGEEGTEVFF.